Below, 29 T cell receptor beta chains from the same sample are listed, as sequenced in a study of T cell responses to AZD1222 COVID-19 vaccine. The repertoire was sequenced with immunoSEQ multiplex PCR; TCRdb's copy has only in-frame clones and lacks some. The data hold over 90,000 clones, with 91% observed a single time. The sequences come from peripheral blood, collected on day 0 of AZD1222 vaccination. Receptor source: an adult in good health.

The rearrangement uses TRBV7-3 and TRBJ2-1; 9 bases agree with TRBD2. The CDR3 has 20 amino acids. Germline assignment: CDR1 SGHTA and CDR2 FQGTGA. After removal of 5 bases from V and 0 bases from J, the junction contained 17 bases not matched to a gene. This CDR3 reads CASSPNGAGGLNPSYNEQFF. The CDR3 DNA is TGTGCCAGCAGCCCAAATGGGGCGGGAGGGTTAAATCCCTCCTACAATGAGCAGTTCTTC.

The chain uses TRBV5-1 and TRBJ2-2; D gene uncertain. V was cut by 0 bases and J by 1 base, with 10 bases left in between. This CDR3 is 16 amino acids long. Germline V gene sequence: CDR1 SGHRS, CDR2 YFSETQ. CDR3: CASSLAFTQNTGELFF. CDR3 DNA: TGCGCCAGCAGCTTGGCTTTTACACAGAACACCGGGGAGCTGTTTTTT. Full variable domain (rest looked up from reference TRBV5-1 and TRBJ2-2): KAGVTQTPRYLIKTRGQQVTLSCSPISGHRSVSWYQQTPGQGLQFLFEYFSETQRNKGNFPGRFSGRQFSNSRSEMNVSTLELGDSALYLCASSLAFTQNTGELFFGEGSRLTVL.

The chain uses TRBV7-2 and TRBJ1-4; D not resolved. Germline V gene sequence: CDR1 SGHTA, CDR2 FQGNSA. V was clipped by 1 base and J by 7 bases, with 10 bases between them. The CDR3 spans 14 residues. CDR3 loop: CASSLEAKGEKLFF. CDR3 DNA sequence: TGTGCCAGCAGCTTAGAGGCTAAGGGTGAAAAACTGTTTTTT.

The V call is TRBV7-2, the J call TRBJ2-3; D remains ambiguous. The CDR3 has 14 residues. Looked up from germline, CDR1 is SGHTA and CDR2 is FQGNSA. V dropped 8 bases and J dropped 0 bases, with 12 bases sitting between them. In DNA, the CDR3 is TGTGCCAGCTTACCCCAGCCGAGCACAGATACGCAGTATTTT. This sequence encodes CASLPQPSTDTQYF. The full variable domain, its missing parts supplied by reference TRBV7-2 and TRBJ2-3, is GAGVSQSPSNKVTEKGKDVELRCDPISGHTALYWYRQSLGQGLEFLIYFQGNSAPDKSGLPSDRFSAERTGGSVSTLTIQRTQQEDSAVYLCASLPQPSTDTQYFGPGTRLTVL.

V is TRBV5-6 and J is TRBJ1-2; 9 positions agree with TRBD1. Germline V lookup: CDR1 SGHDT, CDR2 YYEEEE. With 4 bases clipped from V and 4 bases from J, the junction kept 8 bases outside the gene matches. The CDR3 has 15 residues. The CDR3 DNA reads as TGTGCCAGCAGCCTACCGGACAGGGGTCCCTATGGCTACACCTTC. Its protein product is CASSLPDRGPYGYTF.

This clone was seen a single time. The chain uses TRBV7-9 and TRBJ2-3; the D gene is possibly TRBD2 (6 bases). Germline V gives CDR1 SEHNR, CDR2 FQNEAQ (reference sequence). V was clipped by 4 bases and J by 6 bases, with 11 bases between them. The CDR3 is 13 amino acids. The CDR3 is CASSWGSGDTQYF. In DNA, the CDR3 is TGTGCCAGCAGCTGGGGTAGCGGTGATACGCAGTATTTT.

The V and J genes are TRBV11-2 and TRBJ2-7; D unresolved. This CDR3 is 12 amino acids long. V was shortened by 4 bases and J by 5 bases, with 9 bases between the two germline ends. Germline V CDR1 and CDR2: SGHAT, FQNNGV. CDR3: CASSSLRDEQYF. CDR3 in DNA: TGTGCCAGCAGCTCCCTTCGGGACGAGCAGTACTTC.

V is TRBV30 and J is TRBJ2-7; possible D gene TRBD1, 6 bases. CDR3 size: 14 residues. Trimming stripped 0 bases from V and 2 bases from J, with 11 bases between. Germline lookup yields CDR1 GTSNPN and CDR2 SVGIG (reference sequence). The CDR3 nucleotides are TGTGCCTGGAGTGTAATCGGGACACCCTACGAGCAGTACTTC. Translation gives CAWSVIGTPYEQYF.

The J gene is TRBJ2-7, the V gene TRBV7-8; the D is unclear. This CDR3 has 15 amino acids. V lost 5 bases and J 2 bases, leaving 16 bases between the germline ends. From germline, CDR1 is SGHVS and CDR2 FQNEAQ. CDR3 sequence reads: CASSPSARPTYEQYF. The CDR3 bases are TGTGCCAGCAGCCCGAGCGCCAGGCCAACCTACGAGCAGTACTTC.

The chain has TRBV10-1 and TRBJ2-6; the match to TRBD2 covers 8 bases. Looked up from germline, CDR1 is WNHNN and CDR2 is SYGVQD (reference sequence). Trimming at V came to 5 bases and at J to 2 bases, leaving 14 bases not matched to a gene. The CDR3 runs 19 residues. In DNA, the CDR3 is TGCGCCAGCAGTCTTCCCCGGGGGGGGACCCCTCCTGGGGCCAACGTCCTGACTTTC. As protein: CASSLPRGGTPPGANVLTF.

This clone was counted a single time. J is TRBJ1-2 and V is TRBV12-3 or TRBV12-4, with D perhaps matching TRBD1 (6 bases). The ends were cut back, 8 bases at V and 0 bases at J, with 7 bases in the middle. The CDR3 runs to 12 residues. The CDR3 coding sequence is TGTGCCAGCGCAGGGGCTAACTATGGCTACACCTTC. Translating it yields CASAGANYGYTF.

The chain combines TRBV19 with TRBJ2-5; 10 bases are shared with TRBD2. The CDR3 covers 18 residues. V was clipped by 4 bases and J by 1 base; unmatched bases: 12. Looked up from germline, CDR1 is LNHDA and CDR2 is SQIVND (reference sequence). The DNA for the CDR3 is TGTGCCAGTAGTACCGGCACCGGGACTAGCGCCTTCCAAGAGACCCAGTACTTC. Translation gives CASSTGTGTSAFQETQYF.

This clone has a single count. The CDR3 DNA reads TGTGCCAGTAGCGAAAATGCAGGGAACGAGCAGTACTTC. As protein: CASSENAGNEQYF. The chain links TRBV19 to TRBJ2-7, with D tentatively TRBD1 (5 bases). V lost 6 bases and J lost 5, with 14 bases in between. The CDR3 runs to 13 residues. CDR1 is LNHDA and CDR2 is SQIVND in the germline V gene (reference sequence).

CDR3 region: CAWSAGNYEQYF. Written as DNA, the CDR3 is TGTGCCTGGAGCGCGGGGAACTACGAGCAGTACTTC. The chain has TRBV30 and TRBJ2-7, with D possibly matching TRBD2 (6 bases). Trimming stripped 3 bases from V and 3 bases from J, with 9 bases between. The V gene's germline CDR1 is GTSNPN and CDR2 SVGIG (reference sequence). The CDR3 contains 12 residues.

The V call is TRBV5-6, the J call TRBJ1-2; D unclear. Germline values: CDR1 SGHDT, CDR2 YYEEEE. CDR3 length: 12 residues. V lost 1 base, J lost 8 bases, and 9 bases lay in between. CDR3 sequence: CASSLWGIGYTF. DNA of the CDR3: TGTGCCAGCAGCTTGTGGGGAATCGGCTACACCTTC.

The chain has TRBV10-3 and TRBJ1-5; the D gene is possibly TRBD1 (5 bases). CDR3 length: 14 residues. Looked up from germline, CDR1 is ENHRY and CDR2 is SYGVKD. V gave up 9 bases and J gave up 7 bases, with 19 bases separating them. The CDR3: CAISDGAREQPQHF. The CDR3 bases are TGTGCCATTTCGGACGGGGCGCGGGAACAGCCCCAGCATTTT.

V and J are TRBV21-1 and TRBJ1-3. TRBV21-1 is given as a pseudogene. The CDR3 has 18 amino acids. The CDR3 region is CASSKGISPGVSGNTIYF. The CDR3 region has the DNA TGTGCCAGCAGCAAAGGGATCTCCCCCGGAGTCTCTGGAAACACCATATATTTT.

This sequence joins TRBV5-6 and TRBJ2-3; D possibly corresponds to TRBD2 (6 bases). Germline V CDR1 and CDR2: SGHDT, YYEEEE. The CDR3 consists of 15 residues. Trimming took 2 bases from V and 1 from J, leaving 11 bases between them. The CDR3 protein is CASSLGGIRTDTQYF. For the CDR3, the DNA is TGTGCCAGCAGCTTAGGCGGGATTCGCACAGATACGCAGTATTTT.

The genes are TRBV28 and TRBJ1-2; tentatively, D is TRBD1 (6 bases). The CDR3 runs to 13 residues. Germline V gene lookup returns CDR1 MDHEN and CDR2 SYDVKM. Trimming stripped 2 bases from V and 13 bases from J, with 17 bases between. CDR3 in amino acids: CASSLEVQGIVTF. The CDR3, as DNA: TGTGCCAGCAGTTTAGAGGTACAGGGCATTGTCACCTTC.

This clone appeared once. The chain uses TRBV18 and TRBJ1-5; 10 nucleotides align to TRBD1. Per the germline V gene, CDR1 is KGHSH and CDR2 is LQKENI. This CDR3 contains 15 residues. J was trimmed by 6 bases and V by 6 bases; bases with no gene match: 8. The CDR3 DNA is TGTGCCAGCTCGTCGGACAGGGGGGGAGGTCAGCCCCAGCATTTT. Protein: CASSSDRGGGQPQHF.

Regarding this clone: An end of the junction differs from the germline gene, which may be a read error. V and J are TRBV5-1 and TRBJ2-7; maybe TRBD1 (6 bases). The CDR3 spans 12 residues. The germline CDR1 and CDR2 sequences are SGHRS and YFSETQ. Written as DNA, the CDR3 is TGCGCCAGCAGCAGTGGGGGCAACGAACAGTACTTC. Translating gives CASSSGGNEQYF.

CDR3 region: CASSRLGGNYEQYF. The CDR3 nucleotides read TGTGCCAGCAGCCGTTTGGGGGGAAACTACGAGCAGTACTTC. The chain joins TRBV6-5 to TRBJ2-7, with D possibly TRBD2 on 6 matching bases. This CDR3 is 14 amino acids long. V lost 6 bases, J lost 3 bases, and 15 bases lay in between. Germline CDR1 and CDR2: MNHEY and SVGAGI.

The V gene is TRBV6-1, the J gene TRBJ2-1, with TRBD2 matching 8 bases. V was pared by 0 bases and J by 10 bases, with 11 bases of the junction left unmatched. The CDR3 is 16 residues long. The germline V gene has CDR1 MNHNS and CDR2 SASEGT. The CDR3, as DNA: TGTGCCAGCAGTGAAGCGCTCAGCGGGAGAGGACGAGAGCAGTTCTTC. Protein: CASSEALSGRGREQFF.

This clone was observed a single time. The chain is built from TRBV18 and TRBJ1-6, with 8 bases fitting TRBD1. Germline-derived CDR1 and CDR2 are KGHSH and LQKENI. The CDR3 is 16 residues long. Losses at the gene ends were 0 bases for V and 10 bases for J; bases not matched to a gene: 8. The CDR3: CASSPPSQGANSPLHF. In DNA form, the CDR3 reads TGTGCCAGCTCACCACCTAGCCAGGGGGCAAACTCACCCCTCCACTTT.

The V gene is TRBV5-5, the J gene TRBJ2-7; maybe TRBD2 (6 bases). The germline V gene has CDR1 SGHKS and CDR2 YYEKEE (reference sequence). The germline V and J ends were trimmed by 1 base and 5 bases, with 13 bases remaining between them. CDR3 length: 14 amino acids. The CDR3 DNA is TGTGCCAGCAGCTTGAGGAGGGGAACTAACGAGCAGTACTTC. It encodes CASSLRRGTNEQYF.

The rearrangement links TRBV7-2 to TRBJ1-1; D uncertain. The germline V gene encodes CDR1 SGHTA and CDR2 FQGNSA. This CDR3 region has 14 residues. The V and J ends lost 2 bases and 4 bases respectively, with 11 bases between them. CDR3 bases: TGTGCCAGCAGCTTATCCGGGGTCAGCACTGAAGCTTTCTTT. Its protein is CASSLSGVSTEAFF. The full variable domain, with the rest looked up from reference TRBV7-2 and TRBJ1-1, is GAGVSQSPSNKVTEKGKDVELRCDPISGHTALYWYRQSLGQGLEFLIYFQGNSAPDKSGLPSDRFSAERTGGSVSTLTIQRTQQEDSAVYLCASSLSGVSTEAFFGQGTRLTVV.

This sequence joins TRBV5-4 and TRBJ2-5; D is possibly TRBD1 or TRBD2 (6 bases each). Germline V gene sequence: CDR1 SGHNT, CDR2 YYREEE (reference sequence). The CDR3 contains 14 residues. V gave up 3 bases and J gave up 5 bases, with 14 bases separating them. The chain's CDR3 is CASSSPGAVETQYF. The CDR3 DNA follows: TGTGCCAGCAGCTCCCCGGGGGCGGTGGAGACCCAGTACTTC.

The chain is built from TRBV14 and TRBJ2-7; TRBD1 agrees at 8 bases. Germline V gives CDR1 SGHDN, CDR2 FVKESK. This CDR3 has 14 amino acids. V dropped 5 bases and J dropped 2; count of bases not matched to a gene: 5. Here the CDR3 reads CASSSRQGPYEQYF. For the CDR3, the DNA is TGTGCCAGCAGCTCGCGACAGGGGCCCTACGAGCAGTACTTC. The full variable domain, rest sourced from reference TRBV14 and TRBJ2-7, is EAGVTQFPSHSVIEKGQTVTLRCDPISGHDNLYWYRRVMGKEIKFLLHFVKESKQDESGMPNNRFLAERTGGTYSTLKVQPAELEDSGVYFCASSSRQGPYEQYFGPGTRLTVT.

The CDR3 DNA is TGTGCCACCAGCAGAGCTAGAGCCAGCCAAGAGACCCAGTACTTC. Its protein product is CATSRARASQETQYF. The chain combines TRBV15 with TRBJ2-5; D ambiguous. The CDR3 is made up of 15 amino acids. Germline CDR1 is LNHNV and CDR2 is YYDKDF (reference sequence). V was clipped by 1 base and J by 1 base, with 10 bases between them.